The 20 T cell receptor beta chains reported below all come from one sample, sequenced in a study of spatial heterogeneity in lung cancer (dated by TCRdb to between 2018 and 2020). On the study overall, not on this receptor specifically: The number of expanded intratumoral alpha and beta TCRs correlated with the tumor nonsynonymous mutation count.

This specimen's time point label, per the study, means: sample taken at primary tumor resection. The antigens for these receptors are not known. The library was prepared using 5' RACE. For sequencing, a NextSeq 500 was employed. TCRdb ran its own pipeline on the public reads, namely fastp trimming at Q25 and MiXCR clone calling, and kept in-frame beta chains. Each CDR3 protein appears once, grouped with its most common genes and DNA. In all, the sample holds around 9,300 distinct CDR3 sequences, and less than 65% of those were seen once. The leading ten clones occupy 28% of the sample. Sequencing used lung tumor tissue, obtained at surgery. The receptors were gathered from a female donor with early-stage non-small cell lung cancer.

About this clonotype itself: Being off target in a library aimed at alpha chains, this beta chain has a size of little meaning. The chain has TRBV27 and TRBJ2-5, with 7 positions matching TRBD2. The CDR3 loop spans 14 amino acids. Germline CDR1 reads MNHEY; CDR2 reads SMNVEV (reference sequence). The junction had 7 bases not matched to a gene; V was cut back by 2 bases and J by 7 bases. In DNA form, the CDR3 reads TGTGCCAGCAGTTTAGGACTAGGATGGGGGACCCAGTACTTC. Amino acid sequence: CASSLGLGWGTQYF.

Worth noting for this clonotype: Because this beta chain is a stray read in a library intended to capture alpha chains, its abundance should not be given much weight. This chain connects TRBV20-1 to TRBJ1-5; D uncertain. The CDR3 length is 14 residues. The V gene's germline CDR1 is DFQATT and CDR2 SNEGSKA (reference sequence). V was trimmed by 1 base and J by 7 bases, leaving 14 bases between them. CDR3 sequence: CSARGPGGIQPQHF. The CDR3 coding sequence is TGCAGTGCTAGAGGACCAGGAGGGATCCAGCCCCAGCATTTT.

For this clonotype: This beta chain came through as a stray read in a library set up for alpha chains, and its size says little. The chain has TRBV4-2 and TRBJ2-3; D not resolved. CDR1 and CDR2 (germline): LGHNA, YNFKEQ. The CDR3 is 16 amino acids. V lost 0 bases and J lost 2, with 12 bases in between. The CDR3 sequence is CASSQDGTYYTDTQYF. CDR3 coding DNA: TGTGCCAGCAGCCAAGATGGCACATACTACACAGATACGCAGTATTTT.

This clonotype is medium-sized in the sample. This beta chain appears as a stray read in a library generated for alpha chains; its size is not informative. V is TRBV4-1 and J is TRBJ2-3; 7 bases match TRBD2. Trimming cost V 7 bases and J 4 bases; bases outside gene matches: 8. CDR1 is MGHRA, CDR2 YSYEKL, per germline. The CDR3 contains 14 residues. This CDR3 reads CASKLTGGADTQYF. For the CDR3, the DNA is TGCGCCAGCAAATTAACGGGGGGTGCAGATACGCAGTATTTT.

Details on this clonotype: The junction differs from germline at one of its ends, possibly a read error. This beta chain is off target for a library built for alpha chains, so its abundance means little. The chain couples TRBV4-2 to TRBJ2-7, with TRBD1 matching 11 bases. CDR1 and CDR2 (germline): LGHNA, YNFKEQ. The CDR3 extends over 15 amino acids. The CDR3 DNA reads TGTGCCAGCAACCAAGGTGTACGGGACAGGGGGATGCAGTACTTC. Its protein product is CASNQGVRDRGMQYF.

A note on this clonotype: Found in a library prepared for alpha chains, this beta chain is an off-target read, and its abundance has little meaning. The rearrangement links TRBV15 to TRBJ2-1; 9 positions match TRBD1. Germline V gene lookup returns CDR1 LNHNV and CDR2 YYDKDF (reference sequence). Trimming removed 5 bases from V and 4 bases from J; junction bases left unmatched: 6. The CDR3 is made up of 15 amino acids. The CDR3 DNA reads TGTGCCACCAGCTTGGACAGGGGTATTTACAATGAGCAGTTCTTC. Residues: CATSLDRGIYNEQFF.

This clonotype was observed a few times. Because this beta chain is a stray read in a library intended to capture alpha chains, its abundance should not be given much weight. The chain employs TRBV20-1 and TRBJ1-1, with TRBD1 identical over 8 bases. The CDR3 has 13 residues. After removal of 3 bases from V and 11 bases from J, the junction contained 11 bases not matched to a gene. Looked up from germline, CDR1 is DFQATT and CDR2 is SNEGSKA (reference sequence). The DNA for the CDR3 is TGCAGTGCTAGTGCTACAGGGGGGAACCAGGCTTTCTTT. It codes for CSASATGGNQAFF.

A note on this clonotype: The library was prepared for alpha chains; this beta chain is a stray read, so its frequency means little. The chain carries TRBV5-1 and TRBJ2-3, with 9 positions matching TRBD2. Germline V gene lookup returns CDR1 SGHRS and CDR2 YFSETQ. The V gene end was trimmed by 1 base and the J gene end by 6 bases; junction bases not matched to a gene: 6. The CDR3 is 15 residues long. The CDR3 nucleotides are TGCGCCAGCAGCTTGACCACCCTAGCGGGGGATACGCAGTATTTT. It is translated as CASSLTTLAGDTQYF.

This clonotype was counted between two and nine times. This beta chain appears as a stray read in a library generated for alpha chains; its size is not informative. The rearrangement uses TRBV29-1 and TRBJ2-1; no firm D call. Germline CDR1 reads SQVTM; CDR2 reads ANQGSEA. The CDR3 spans 17 residues. V was pared by 3 bases and J by 0 bases, with 18 bases between. CDR3 loop: CSVDNRARSYSYNEQFF. As DNA, the CDR3 is TGCAGCGTTGATAATAGGGCTCGCAGTTACTCCTACAATGAGCAGTTCTTC.

To note about this clonotype: Because this beta chain is a stray read in a library intended to capture alpha chains, its abundance should not be given much weight. This chain links TRBV24-1 with TRBJ2-1, with 15 nucleotides matching TRBD2. CDR3 length equals 17 residues. Germline V gives CDR1 KGHDR, CDR2 SFDVKD. V shed 2 bases and J 8 bases; nucleotides not matched to a gene: 6. As DNA, the CDR3 is TGTGCCACCAGTGATTCGGGACTAGCGGGGGGTAAGGATGAGCAGTTCTTC. Translated, it gives CATSDSGLAGGKDEQFF.

Notes on this clonotype: The library was prepared for alpha chains; this beta chain is a stray read, so its frequency means little. The rearrangement links TRBV12-3 or TRBV12-4 to TRBJ1-2, with 7 bases matching TRBD1. This CDR3 contains 14 residues. V dropped 6 bases and J dropped 7; count of bases not matched to a gene: 11. The CDR3 reads CASRTGPLFGGYTF. In nucleotides, the CDR3 is TGTGCCAGCAGGACAGGGCCCCTGTTCGGTGGCTACACCTTC.

With respect to this clonotype: Since the library was made to target alpha chains, this beta chain is a stray read and its abundance is not meaningful. The rearrangement links TRBV4-2 to TRBJ2-1; D is unresolved. There are 13 residues in the CDR3. The V end was cut by 1 base, the J end by 5 bases, with 6 bases between. Germline loops: CDR1 LGHNA, CDR2 YNFKEQ. In DNA form, the CDR3 reads TGTGCCAGCAGCCAAGCTAAGAACAATGAGCAGTTCTTC. This sequence encodes CASSQAKNNEQFF.

As concerns this clonotype: The library was prepared for alpha chains; this beta chain is a stray read, so its frequency means little. This chain links TRBV7-2 with TRBJ2-5; D gene ambiguous. Between the trimmed V and J ends, which lost 2 bases and 5 bases, there was a span of 3 bases. Germline assignment: CDR1 SGHTA and CDR2 FQGNSA. The CDR3 contains 11 residues. The CDR3 protein is CASSLQETQYF. The CDR3 DNA reads as TGTGCCAGCAGCTTACAGGAGACCCAGTACTTC.

Turning to this clonotype: This beta chain turned up in a library designed for alpha chains; as an off-target read, its abundance says little. The chain has TRBV12-3 or TRBV12-4 and TRBJ2-5; 8 bases fit TRBD2. V was pared by 3 bases and J by 0 bases, with 6 bases of the junction left unmatched. The CDR3 is 16 residues long. This chain's CDR3 is CASSFRTSHNQETQYF. Written as DNA, the CDR3 is TGTGCCAGCAGTTTCCGGACTAGCCATAACCAAGAGACCCAGTACTTC.

In the case of this clonotype: The size of this beta chain means little, since it is a stray read in a library made for alpha chains. The rearrangement links TRBV6-5 to TRBJ1-1, with D unclear. From germline, CDR1 is MNHEY and CDR2 SVGAGI. This CDR3 region has 15 residues. Trimming cost V 7 bases and J 2 bases, with 17 bases left between them. For the CDR3, the DNA is TGTGCCAGCACCCCACGGGTAGGAGATAACACTGAAGCTTTCTTT. It encodes CASTPRVGDNTEAFF.

About this clonotype itself: In a library made to pick up alpha chains, this beta chain is a stray read with a size that means little. The chain combines TRBV7-9 with TRBJ2-3; the match to TRBD2 covers 12 bases. Germline CDR1 reads SEHNR; CDR2 reads FQNEAQ (reference sequence). CDR3 size: 15 residues. The V segment lost 6 bases and the J segment 4 bases; nucleotides outside the gene matches: 5. CDR3 in DNA: TGTGCCAGCAGTCGACTAGCGGGGGTCCCAGATACGCAGTATTTT. Translating gives CASSRLAGVPDTQYF.

About this clonotype itself: This beta chain represents an off-target read in a library built for alpha chains; its size is of limited meaning. In DNA, the CDR3 is TGTGCCAGCAGCGTAGGGCCACCTCTCACAGATACGCAGTATTTT. Translation gives CASSVGPPLTDTQYF. The V and J genes are TRBV9 and TRBJ2-3; no reliable D call. Germline V gene sequence: CDR1 SGDLS, CDR2 YYNGEE. Deletions cut 0 bases from V and 2 bases from J, with 10 bases between. The CDR3 is 15 residues long.

Worth noting for this clonotype: A library made for alpha chains picked up this beta chain off target, so its size means little. The chain joins TRBV7-3 to TRBJ1-1, with D unclear. V dropped 1 base and J dropped 3 bases, with 6 bases sitting between them. CDR3 size: 13 residues. Germline-derived CDR1 and CDR2 are SGHTA and FQGTGA. CDR3 nucleotides: TGTGCCAGCAGCTTAAACGGGGACACTGAAGCTTTCTTT. Its protein is CASSLNGDTEAFF.

In the case of this clonotype: The library was prepared for alpha chains; this beta chain is a stray read, so its frequency means little. V is TRBV29-1 and J is TRBJ1-1, with a tentative D call TRBD1 (6 bases). Per the germline V gene, CDR1 is SQVTM and CDR2 is ANQGSEA. The CDR3 totals 15 residues. Between the trimmed V and J ends, which lost 4 bases and 7 bases, there was a span of 22 bases. The CDR3 coding sequence is TGCAGCGTTGGGGGGCCCGGGTCCCTCAAGGGTGAAGCTTTCTTT. It yields the protein CSVGGPGSLKGEAFF.

This clonotype turned up a few times. Since the library was made to target alpha chains, this beta chain is a stray read and its abundance is not meaningful. This rearrangement joins TRBV20-1 to TRBJ2-1; 9 nucleotides line up with TRBD1. Germline loops: CDR1 DFQATT, CDR2 SNEGSKA (reference sequence). The CDR3 covers 15 residues. V was pared by 3 bases and J by 8 bases, with 11 bases of the junction left unmatched. The CDR3 is CSARKGQGIFDEQFF. The CDR3 DNA reads as TGCAGTGCTAGGAAGGGACAGGGTATCTTTGATGAGCAGTTCTTC.